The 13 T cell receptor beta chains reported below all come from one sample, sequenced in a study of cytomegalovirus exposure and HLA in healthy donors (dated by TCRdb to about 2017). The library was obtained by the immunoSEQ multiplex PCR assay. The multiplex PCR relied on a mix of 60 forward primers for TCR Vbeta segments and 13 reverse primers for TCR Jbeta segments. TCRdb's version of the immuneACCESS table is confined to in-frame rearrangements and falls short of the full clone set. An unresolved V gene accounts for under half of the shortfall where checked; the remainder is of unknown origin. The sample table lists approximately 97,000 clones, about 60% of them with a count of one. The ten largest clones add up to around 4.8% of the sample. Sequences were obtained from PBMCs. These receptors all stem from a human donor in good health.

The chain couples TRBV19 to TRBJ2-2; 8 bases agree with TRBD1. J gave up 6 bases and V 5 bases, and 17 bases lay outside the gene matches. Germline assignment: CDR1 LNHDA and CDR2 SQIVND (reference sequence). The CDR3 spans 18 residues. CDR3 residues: CASSAGQGSTISAGELFF. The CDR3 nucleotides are TGTGCCAGTAGTGCCGGACAGGGTTCTACAATTTCGGCCGGGGAGCTGTTTTTT. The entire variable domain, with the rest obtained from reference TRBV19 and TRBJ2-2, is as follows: DGGITQSPKYLFRKEGQNVTLSCEQNLNHDAMYWYRQDPGQGLRLIYYSQIVNDFQKGDIAEGYSVSREKKESFPLTVTSAQKNPTAFYLCASSAGQGSTISAGELFFGEGSRLTVL.

The CDR3 region has the DNA TGTGCCAGTAGTGGAGGACAGGGAGCGGCCAAAAACATTCAGTACTTC. Amino acids: CASSGGQGAAKNIQYF. The rearrangement joins TRBV19 to TRBJ2-4, with TRBD1 matching 8 bases. In germline, CDR1 is LNHDA, CDR2 SQIVND (reference sequence). V lost 5 bases, J lost 1 base, and 7 bases stayed unmatched. The CDR3 runs 16 residues.

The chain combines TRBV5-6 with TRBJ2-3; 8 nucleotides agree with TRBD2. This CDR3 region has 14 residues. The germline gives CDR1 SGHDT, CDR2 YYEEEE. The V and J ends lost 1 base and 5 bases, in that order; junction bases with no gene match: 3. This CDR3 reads CASSLLGGVDTQYF. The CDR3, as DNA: TGTGCCAGCAGCTTGCTCGGGGGGGTAGATACGCAGTATTTT.

CDR3 region: CASSVRSTGPYNEQFF. Here the CDR3 DNA reads TGTGCCAGCAGTGTAAGATCGACAGGTCCCTACAATGAGCAGTTCTTC. This chain connects TRBV6-1 to TRBJ2-1; perhaps TRBD1 as D (6 bases). This CDR3 spans 16 amino acids. With 4 bases removed from V and 2 bases from J, the gap between germline ends came to 15 bases. CDR1 is MNHNS and CDR2 is SASEGT in the germline V gene.

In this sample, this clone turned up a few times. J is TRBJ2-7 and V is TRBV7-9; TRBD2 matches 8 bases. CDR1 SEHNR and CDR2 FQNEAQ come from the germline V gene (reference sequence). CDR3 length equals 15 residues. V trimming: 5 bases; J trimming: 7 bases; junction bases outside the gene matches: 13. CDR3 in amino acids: CASSPGTSPSGEQYF. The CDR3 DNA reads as TGTGCCAGCAGCCCCGGGACTAGTCCTAGTGGGGAGCAGTACTTC.

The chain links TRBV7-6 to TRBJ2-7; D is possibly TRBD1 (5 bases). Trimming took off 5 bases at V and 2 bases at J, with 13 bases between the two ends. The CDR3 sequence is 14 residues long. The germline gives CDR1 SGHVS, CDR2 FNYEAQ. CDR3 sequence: CASSKVQGPYEQYF. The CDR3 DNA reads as TGTGCCAGCAGCAAAGTTCAGGGCCCCTACGAGCAGTACTTC.

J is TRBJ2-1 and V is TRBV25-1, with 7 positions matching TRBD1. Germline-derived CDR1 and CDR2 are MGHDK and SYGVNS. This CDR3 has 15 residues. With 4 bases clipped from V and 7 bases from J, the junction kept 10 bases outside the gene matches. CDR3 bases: TGTGCCAGCAGTGCGAGCGGTAGGGGGCTAAATGAGCAGTTCTTC. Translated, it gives CASSASGRGLNEQFF.

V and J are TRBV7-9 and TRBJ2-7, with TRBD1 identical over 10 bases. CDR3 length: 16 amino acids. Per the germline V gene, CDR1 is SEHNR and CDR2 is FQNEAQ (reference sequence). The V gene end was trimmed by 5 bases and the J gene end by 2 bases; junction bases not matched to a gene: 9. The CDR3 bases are TGTGCCAGCAGCCCACCCGGGACAGGGGAGACCTACGAGCAGTACTTC. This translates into CASSPPGTGETYEQYF.

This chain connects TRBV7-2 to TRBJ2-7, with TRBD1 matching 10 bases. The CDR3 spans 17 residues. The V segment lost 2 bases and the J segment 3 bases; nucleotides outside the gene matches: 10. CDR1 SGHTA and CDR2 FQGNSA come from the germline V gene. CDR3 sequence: CASSLHWDGTGDYEQYF. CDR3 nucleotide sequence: TGTGCCAGCAGCTTACATTGGGACGGGACAGGGGACTACGAGCAGTACTTC. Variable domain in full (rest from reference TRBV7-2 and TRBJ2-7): GAGVSQSPSNKVTEKGKDVELRCDPISGHTALYWYRQSLGQGLEFLIYFQGNSAPDKSGLPSDRFSAERTGGSVSTLTIQRTQQEDSAVYLCASSLHWDGTGDYEQYFGPGTRLTVT.

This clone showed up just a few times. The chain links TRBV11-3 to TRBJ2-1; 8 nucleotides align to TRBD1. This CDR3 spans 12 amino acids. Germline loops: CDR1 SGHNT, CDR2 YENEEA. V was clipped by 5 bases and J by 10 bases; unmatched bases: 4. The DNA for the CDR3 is TGTGCCAGCAGCCGACAGGGGCGCGAGCAGTTCTTC. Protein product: CASSRQGREQFF.

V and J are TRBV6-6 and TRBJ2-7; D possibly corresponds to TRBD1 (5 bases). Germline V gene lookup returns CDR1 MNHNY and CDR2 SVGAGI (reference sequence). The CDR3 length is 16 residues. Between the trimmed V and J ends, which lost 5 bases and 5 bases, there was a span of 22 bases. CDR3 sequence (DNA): TGTGCCAGCAGTCACCGAACCGACAGTAGGAGCAACGAGCAGTACTTC. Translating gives CASSHRTDSRSNEQYF.

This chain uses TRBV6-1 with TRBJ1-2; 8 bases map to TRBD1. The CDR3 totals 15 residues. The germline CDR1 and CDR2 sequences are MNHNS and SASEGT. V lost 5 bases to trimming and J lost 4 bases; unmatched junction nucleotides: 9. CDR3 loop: CASSTDRGNIYGYTF. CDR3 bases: TGTGCCAGCAGTACCGACAGGGGAAACATCTATGGCTACACCTTC.

The CDR3, as DNA: TGTGCCTGGAGTCAGGGTTTACAAGAGACCCAGTACTTC. It encodes CAWSQGLQETQYF. This chain links TRBV30 with TRBJ2-5, with D maybe TRBD1 (5 bases). The CDR3 has 13 residues. The V and J ends lost 2 bases and 2 bases respectively, with 9 bases between them. Germline lookup yields CDR1 GTSNPN and CDR2 SVGIG (reference sequence).